The rows below give T cell receptor beta chains drawn from one sample of a study of T cell repertoires in cytomegalovirus infection. Their specific antigens are unknown. TCRdb re-derived calls from the reads in MiXCR, one entry per CDR3 protein. The repertoire holds roughly 990,000 distinct CDR3 sequences, with roughly 30% as singletons. The source material was cultured CD8+ T cells from PBMCs, sampled from culture after CMV antigen stimulation. The receptors here all came from a human donor in good health (CMV status not recorded). Some clones in this sample may be carry-over from other donors' samples. The CDR3 runs from the conserved cysteine through the conserved F or W. D genes are given only for firm matches. The size field is filled for only some rows; it gives once, few, many or a size class.

length,J,size,D,V,CDR3,DNA
15,TRBJ1-4,-,-,TRBV5-1,CASSFSPATNEKLFF,TGCGCCAGCAGCTTCTCCCCGGCAACTAATGAAAAACTGTTTTTT
14,TRBJ1-1,-,-,TRBV28,CASTGRGRDTEAFF,TGTGCCAGCACAGGGCGGGGTCGGGACACTGAAGCTTTCTTT
17,TRBJ1-1,many,TRBD1,TRBV7-9,CASSSLTWDRYLTEAFF,TGTGCCAGCAGCTCCCTGACATGGGACAGGTACTTAACTGAAGCTTTCTTT
15,TRBJ2-1,-,TRBD2,TRBV10-2,CASSEALAGYNEQFF,TGCGCCAGCAGTGAAGCACTAGCGGGCTACAATGAGCAGTTCTTC
17,TRBJ1-1,once,TRBD1,TRBV5-4,CASSWRDRGALNTEAFF,TGTGCCAGCAGCTGGAGGGACAGGGGAGCTTTGAACACTGAAGCTTTCTTT
17,TRBJ2-3,few,-,TRBV4-2,CASSQPGQGGDTDTQYF,TGTGCCAGCAGCCAACCCGGACAGGGAGGGGATACAGATACGCAGTATTTT
14,TRBJ1-3,-,-,TRBV20-1,CSAPETFSGNTIYF,TGCAGTGCGCCGGAAACCTTCTCTGGAAACACCATATATTTT
14,TRBJ1-2,-,-,TRBV28,CASSFVGTDYGYTF,TGTGCCAGCAGTTTTGTAGGGACTGATTATGGCTACACCTTC
16,TRBJ2-1,-,TRBD2,TRBV20-1,CSARSLAGGPYNEQFF,TGCAGTGCTAGGTCACTAGCGGGGGGCCCTTACAATGAGCAGTTCTTC
18,TRBJ2-1,-,-,TRBV4-1,CASSQDEARSQYNLEQFF,TGCGCCAGCAGCCAAGATGAGGCAAGGTCACAGTACAATCTTGAGCAGTTCTTC
15,TRBJ2-2,-,-,TRBV5-6,CASSLVALAPGELFF,TGTGCCAGCAGCTTGGTCGCGCTAGCGCCCGGGGAGCTGTTTTTT
15,TRBJ1-5,-,-,TRBV27,CASSLLSGGNQPQHF,TGTGCCAGCAGCCTACTTTCGGGGGGCAATCAGCCCCAGCATTTT
12,TRBJ1-2,-,-,TRBV6-5,CVSSLGRGGYTF,TGTGTCAGCAGCCTCGGGAGAGGAGGCTACACCTTC
15,TRBJ1-4,few,-,TRBV4-3,CASSQGWGGAEKLFF,TGCGCCAGCAGCCAGGGATGGGGAGGGGCCGAAAAACTGTTTTTT
16,TRBJ2-1,-,TRBD2,TRBV6-1,CASRKILAGGYNEQFF,TGTGCCAGCAGGAAGATTCTAGCGGGGGGATACAATGAGCAGTTCTTC
12,TRBJ2-1,-,-,TRBV6-6,CASSPDAHEQFF,TGTGCCAGCAGCCCGGATGCTCATGAGCAGTTCTTC
14,TRBJ1-5,-,-,TRBV19,CASDIGGLDQPQHF,TGTGCCAGTGATATTGGGGGGTTAGATCAGCCCCAGCATTTT
15,TRBJ2-7,-,-,TRBV5-4,CASSLRREKGYEQYF,TGTGCCAGCAGCTTGCGAAGGGAAAAAGGCTACGAGCAGTACTTC
13,TRBJ1-4,-,-,TRBV28,CASRFRWGEKLFF,TGTGCCAGCAGATTCCGATGGGGGGAAAAACTGTTTTTT
17,TRBJ2-1,few,-,TRBV7-9,CASSSQTIELKGLEQFF,TGTGCCAGCAGCTCACAGACGATCGAACTTAAGGGGTTAGAGCAGTTCTTC
14,TRBJ1-1,-,-,TRBV6-2/TRBV6-3,CASSYSGFWTEAFF,TGTGCCAGCAGTTACTCTGGGTTTTGGACTGAAGCTTTCTTT
12,TRBJ2-1,few,-,TRBV11-3,CASRGLAPEQFF,TGTGCCTCGCGAGGCCTAGCCCCTGAGCAGTTCTTC
16,TRBJ1-2,-,TRBD1,TRBV7-3,CASSANRGLFDYGYTF,TGTGCCAGCAGCGCTAACAGGGGGCTTTTCGACTATGGCTACACCTTC
13,TRBJ1-1,-,-,TRBV29-1,CSVEPRRNTEAFF,TGCAGCGTTGAGCCCAGGCGGAACACTGAAGCTTTCTTT
16,TRBJ1-2,-,-,TRBV27,CASSLEWPTGSHGYTF,TGTGCCAGCAGTTTAGAGTGGCCCACGGGGTCTCATGGCTACACCTTC
16,TRBJ2-7,few,TRBD1,TRBV27,CASSPSPGQGYYEQYF,TGTGCCAGCAGTCCGTCTCCGGGACAGGGATACTACGAGCAGTACTTC
14,TRBJ1-1,-,-,TRBV13,CASSFSPTNTEAFF,TGTGCCAGCAGCTTTTCTCCCACGAACACTGAAGCTTTCTTT
15,TRBJ2-2,few,-,TRBV4-3,CASSQDSLLGGELFF,TGCGCCAGCAGCCAAGATTCACTGTTAGGCGGGGAGCTGTTTTTT
15,TRBJ1-2,many,TRBD1,TRBV6-1,CASSPRGTGNYGYTF,TGTGCCAGCAGCCCACGGGGGACAGGGAATTATGGCTACACCTTC
15,TRBJ2-6,-,-,TRBV19,CASSIGESGANVLTF,TGTGCCAGTAGTATTGGAGAATCTGGGGCCAACGTCCTGACTTTC
15,TRBJ1-1,many,-,TRBV7-6,CASSLEGELNTEAFF,TGTGCCAGCAGCTTAGAAGGAGAGCTGAACACTGAAGCTTTCTTT
13,TRBJ1-5,-,-,TRBV4-3,CASSQSRGQPQHF,TGCGCCAGCAGCCAAAGCAGAGGGCAGCCCCAGCATTTT
14,TRBJ1-4,few,-,TRBV19,CASFGRGTNEKLFF,TGTGCCTCCTTTGGGAGGGGAACTAATGAAAAACTGTTTTTT
18,TRBJ2-1,-,-,TRBV15,CATSPRRTGTSIYNEQFF,TGTGCCACCAGCCCCCGGAGGACGGGGACTTCTATCTACAATGAGCAGTTCTTC
16,TRBJ2-3,many,TRBD2,TRBV12-3/TRBV12-4,CASSFIAGTSTDTQYF,TGTGCCAGCAGTTTCATAGCGGGGACAAGCACAGATACGCAGTATTTT